This is a list of T cell receptor beta chains from one sample in a study of cytomegalovirus exposure and HLA in healthy donors. Here immunoSEQ multiplex PCR was the method, and the copy in TCRdb shows in-frame clones only, minus some. The sample includes about 150,000 clones, about 70% of them seen just once. The sample comprised PBMCs. The receptors come from a woman aged 60 to 75 in good health and CMV-seropositive. Both conserved end residues are part of each CDR3. Fields, in order: CDR3 length, clone size, J gene, D gene, V gene, CDR3 protein, CDR3 DNA. D genes are given only for firm matches. Only part of the rows carry a size: once, few, many, or a class if the clone is expanded.

>14|.|TRBJ1-1|.|TRBV19
CASRKIQLNTEAFF
TGTGCCAGTAGGAAGATACAGCTGAACACTGAAGCTTTCTTT
>14|.|TRBJ2-2|.|TRBV7-7
CASSLGSNTGELFF
TGTGCTAGCAGCTTAGGGAGTAACACCGGGGAGCTGTTTTTT
>12|.|TRBJ2-7|TRBD2|TRBV12-5
CASGLSGREQYF
TGTGCTAGTGGCCTGAGCGGGAGGGAGCAGTACTTC
>11|few|TRBJ1-2|.|TRBV28
CASRGSYGYTF
TGTGCCAGCAGGGGCAGCTATGGCTACACCTTC
>14|.|TRBJ2-7|.|TRBV18
CASSSGTESYEQYF
TGTGCCAGCTCATCCGGGACTGAGTCCTACGAGCAGTACTTC
>16|once|TRBJ2-1|.|TRBV6-5
CASSYRLAAGNNEQFF
TGTGCCAGCAGTTACCGTCTAGCAGCGGGCAACAATGAGCAGTTCTTC
>14|.|TRBJ2-1|TRBD2|TRBV5-4
CASSFTSGSNEQFF
TGTGCCAGCAGCTTCACTAGCGGGAGCAATGAGCAGTTCTTC
>15|.|TRBJ1-1|.|TRBV25-1
CASSDYGGTRTEAFF
TGTGCCAGCAGTGACTACGGGGGGACGAGGACTGAAGCTTTCTTT
>14|.|TRBJ1-2|TRBD1|TRBV27
CASSLTTGSYGYTF
TGTGCCAGCAGTTTAACGACAGGGTCCTATGGCTACACCTTC
>13|.|TRBJ1-1|.|TRBV10-3
CAITLGDNTEAFF
TGTGCCATCACCCTAGGGGATAACACTGAAGCTTTCTTT
>13|.|TRBJ1-1|.|TRBV6-5
CASGWGGVTEAFF
TGTGCCAGCGGATGGGGGGGGGTCACTGAAGCTTTCTTT
>13|few|TRBJ1-2|TRBD1|TRBV29-1
CSAGTGGAYGYTF
TGCAGCGCCGGGACAGGGGGCGCATATGGCTACACCTTC
>13|.|TRBJ2-7|.|TRBV11-3
CASSLNQLGKQYF
TGTGCCAGCAGCCTAAACCAATTGGGCAAGCAGTACTTC
>12|few|TRBJ2-2|.|TRBV10-1
CASRAGAGELFF
TGCGCCAGCAGGGCAGGGGCCGGGGAGCTGTTTTTT
>15|.|TRBJ2-7|.|TRBV28
CASSGLGAGVHEQYF
TGTGCCAGCAGTGGGCTGGGGGCGGGAGTTCATGAGCAGTACTTC
>15|.|TRBJ2-7|.|TRBV7-8
CASSLVVGRDYEQYF
TGTGCCAGCAGCTTAGTAGTAGGCAGGGACTACGAGCAGTACTTC
>12|.|TRBJ1-2|.|TRBV6-1
CASSDQGRGYTF
TGTGCCAGCAGTGATCAGGGGAGAGGCTACACCTTC
>15|once|TRBJ1-5|TRBD1|TRBV6-1
CASTGTGGFNQPQHF
TGTGCCAGCACCGGGACAGGGGGCTTCAATCAGCCCCAGCATTTT
>15|.|TRBJ1-5|TRBD1|TRBV28
CASTLPGQGWQPQHF
TGTGCCAGCACCCTACCCGGACAGGGATGGCAGCCCCAGCATTTT
>14|.|TRBJ2-1|.|TRBV6-1
CASIKAASYNEQFF
TGTGCCAGCATTAAAGCGGCCTCCTACAATGAGCAGTTCTTC
>15|.|TRBJ2-5|.|TRBV9
CASSVSSLVQETQYF
TGTGCCAGCAGCGTATCAAGTCTAGTCCAAGAGACCCAGTACTTC
>14|.|TRBJ1-1|.|TRBV15
CATSRGEMNTEAFF
TGTGCCACCAGCAGAGGGGAGATGAACACTGAAGCTTTCTTT
>19|.|TRBJ2-5|TRBD2|TRBV27
CASSLRTSGARFKQETQYF
TGTGCCAGCAGTCTCCGGACTAGCGGGGCCCGCTTCAAACAAGAGACCCAGTACTTC
>13|.|TRBJ1-2|.|TRBV9
CASSVVQGQGYTF
TGTGCCAGCAGCGTAGTCCAGGGCCAGGGCTACACCTTC
>15|once|TRBJ1-1|.|TRBV28
CASSFPGGRMTEAFF
TGTGCCAGCAGTTTCCCGGGGGGGAGAATGACTGAAGCTTTCTTT
>15|.|TRBJ2-1|TRBD2|TRBV7-9
CASSRRAGVGGEQFF
TGTGCCAGCAGCCGCCGCGCGGGAGTGGGCGGTGAGCAGTTCTTC
>13|.|TRBJ2-7|TRBD1|TRBV7-3
CASSFGQVGEQYF
TGTGCCAGCAGCTTCGGACAGGTGGGCGAGCAGTACTTC
>17|.|TRBJ2-1|TRBD1|TRBV5-1
CASSPGTAYISYNEQFF
TGCGCCAGCAGCCCAGGGACAGCCTACATCTCCTACAATGAGCAGTTCTTC
>16|.|TRBJ2-3|.|TRBV12-1
CASSLVRPRVTDTQYF
TGTGCCAGCAGCTTAGTGCGGCCGCGGGTCACAGATACGCAGTATTTT
>14|.|TRBJ1-2|.|TRBV7-9
CASSLAVRAGGYTF
TGTGCCAGCAGCTTAGCGGTCAGGGCAGGGGGCTACACCTTC
>16|.|TRBJ2-3|TRBD1|TRBV28
CASSHPRTGSTDTQYF
TGTGCCAGCAGTCACCCCAGGACAGGGAGCACAGATACGCAGTATTTT
>16|.|TRBJ1-1|TRBD1|TRBV18
CASSPGGGGRGTEAFF
TGTGCCAGCTCACCAGGCGGAGGGGGCCGGGGCACTGAAGCTTTCTTT
>13|.|TRBJ2-7|TRBD2|TRBV5-1
CASSQKTSGEQYF
TGCGCCAGCAGCCAGAAGACTAGCGGCGAGCAGTACTTC
>15|few|TRBJ1-2|.|TRBV28
CASRTGRTTNYGYTF
TGTGCCAGCAGGACAGGCCGAACCACTAACTATGGCTACACCTTC
>17|.|TRBJ2-3|TRBD1|TRBV7-9
CASSPSEGGLFTDTQYF
TGTGCCAGCAGCCCTTCCGAAGGGGGCCTTTTCACAGATACGCAGTATTTT
>14|.|TRBJ1-2|.|TRBV2
CASSGSGRRYGYTF
TGTGCCAGCAGTGGGTCAGGGAGGCGCTATGGCTACACCTTC
>17|many|TRBJ2-6|TRBD1|TRBV7-3
CASHPGTGSSGANVLTF
TGTGCCAGCCATCCCGGGACAGGCAGCTCTGGGGCCAACGTCCTGACTTTC
>16|.|TRBJ2-7|TRBD2|TRBV7-3
CASSLTRLAGHTEQYF
TGTGCCAGCAGCTTAACTCGTTTAGCGGGCCACACAGAGCAGTACTTC
>12|.|TRBJ1-1|.|TRBV28
CASRDLNTEAFF
TGTGCCAGCAGGGACTTGAACACTGAAGCTTTCTTT
>15|few|TRBJ2-1|TRBD1|TRBV7-7
CASSPLGDRYNEQFF
TGTGCCAGCAGCCCCTTGGGGGACAGATACAATGAGCAGTTCTTC
>11|.|TRBJ1-1|.|TRBV2
CASSPNSEAFF
TGTGCCAGCAGCCCTAACAGTGAAGCTTTCTTT
>14|.|TRBJ1-1|.|TRBV28
CASGLVYMNTEAFF
TGTGCCAGCGGGCTCGTATATATGAACACTGAAGCTTTCTTT
>15|.|TRBJ2-7|TRBD2|TRBV5-1
CASSLVSSGNYEQYF
TGCGCCAGCAGCTTGGTGTCTAGCGGTAACTACGAGCAGTACTTC
>13|.|TRBJ2-5|.|TRBV7-9
CASSPTAGETQYF
TGTGCCAGCAGCCCGACAGCTGGGGAGACCCAGTACTTC
>14|.|TRBJ2-7|.|TRBV5-1
CASSLDPGSYEQYF
TGCGCCAGCAGCTTGGATCCGGGCTCCTACGAGCAGTACTTC
>12|.|TRBJ2-7|.|TRBV10-3
CAISESSYEQYF
TGTGCCATCAGTGAGTCGAGCTACGAGCAGTACTTC
>16|.|TRBJ2-7|.|TRBV5-1
CASSPSGTIGSYEQYF
TGCGCCAGCAGTCCCTCCGGGACAATTGGCTCCTACGAGCAGTACTTC
>15|.|TRBJ2-3|.|TRBV2
CASSEVASVGDTQYF
TGTGCCAGCAGTGAGGTGGCTAGTGTTGGAGATACGCAGTATTTT
>16|.|TRBJ2-5|TRBD1|TRBV7-9
CASSLTSGTGGETQYF
TGTGCCAGCAGCTTAACCTCCGGGACAGGGGGCGAGACCCAGTACTTC
>13|.|TRBJ1-1|TRBD1|TRBV6-6
CASSPTGGTEAFF
TGTGCCAGCAGCCCGACAGGGGGGACTGAAGCTTTCTTT
>14|.|TRBJ1-1|.|TRBV19
CASSVVGGTTEAFF
TGTGCCAGTAGTGTGGTAGGGGGAACGACTGAAGCTTTCTTT
>16|few|TRBJ1-5|TRBD1|TRBV5-4
CASRLHGTGINQPQHF
TGTGCCAGCAGGCTCCACGGGACAGGGATCAATCAGCCCCAGCATTTT
>14|few|TRBJ1-2|TRBD1|TRBV2
CASSPRTGGDGYTF
TGTGCCAGCAGTCCTAGGACAGGGGGCGATGGCTACACCTTC
>13|few|TRBJ1-1|.|TRBV2
CASSSYLNTEAFF
TGTGCCAGCAGCTCCTACCTGAACACTGAAGCTTTCTTT